This T cell receptor (beta chain) was captured by sequencing in a study of T-cell reconstitution after alpha-beta-depleted transplantation in children. The germline gives CDR1 MDHEN, CDR2 SYDVKM. V dropped 3 bases and J dropped 1; count of bases not matched to a gene: 19. The CDR3 contains 20 residues. Molecular barcoding with unique molecular identifiers was used for the TCRbeta library. Each CDR3 protein is one row after TCRdb ran MiXCR on the PCR reads. The sample includes roughly 100,000 distinct CDR3 sequences, under 7% seen only once; the top ten take about 6%. The clonotype originates from a female patient aged 2 to 10 who had a stem cell transplant for Fanconi anemia, so the T cells may come from the graft donor. The chain couples TRBV28 to TRBJ2-5; 8 bases are shared with TRBD1. The sequencing used PBMCs, mostly from graft donor cells, collected 60 days after TCRalphabeta/CD19-depleted stem cell transplant. Here the CDR3 reads CASSFRGRRLAPSLQETQYF. CDR3 in DNA: TGTGCCAGCAGTTTCAGGGGGCGCAGGCTAGCCCCGTCTCTCCAAGAGACCCAGTACTTC.